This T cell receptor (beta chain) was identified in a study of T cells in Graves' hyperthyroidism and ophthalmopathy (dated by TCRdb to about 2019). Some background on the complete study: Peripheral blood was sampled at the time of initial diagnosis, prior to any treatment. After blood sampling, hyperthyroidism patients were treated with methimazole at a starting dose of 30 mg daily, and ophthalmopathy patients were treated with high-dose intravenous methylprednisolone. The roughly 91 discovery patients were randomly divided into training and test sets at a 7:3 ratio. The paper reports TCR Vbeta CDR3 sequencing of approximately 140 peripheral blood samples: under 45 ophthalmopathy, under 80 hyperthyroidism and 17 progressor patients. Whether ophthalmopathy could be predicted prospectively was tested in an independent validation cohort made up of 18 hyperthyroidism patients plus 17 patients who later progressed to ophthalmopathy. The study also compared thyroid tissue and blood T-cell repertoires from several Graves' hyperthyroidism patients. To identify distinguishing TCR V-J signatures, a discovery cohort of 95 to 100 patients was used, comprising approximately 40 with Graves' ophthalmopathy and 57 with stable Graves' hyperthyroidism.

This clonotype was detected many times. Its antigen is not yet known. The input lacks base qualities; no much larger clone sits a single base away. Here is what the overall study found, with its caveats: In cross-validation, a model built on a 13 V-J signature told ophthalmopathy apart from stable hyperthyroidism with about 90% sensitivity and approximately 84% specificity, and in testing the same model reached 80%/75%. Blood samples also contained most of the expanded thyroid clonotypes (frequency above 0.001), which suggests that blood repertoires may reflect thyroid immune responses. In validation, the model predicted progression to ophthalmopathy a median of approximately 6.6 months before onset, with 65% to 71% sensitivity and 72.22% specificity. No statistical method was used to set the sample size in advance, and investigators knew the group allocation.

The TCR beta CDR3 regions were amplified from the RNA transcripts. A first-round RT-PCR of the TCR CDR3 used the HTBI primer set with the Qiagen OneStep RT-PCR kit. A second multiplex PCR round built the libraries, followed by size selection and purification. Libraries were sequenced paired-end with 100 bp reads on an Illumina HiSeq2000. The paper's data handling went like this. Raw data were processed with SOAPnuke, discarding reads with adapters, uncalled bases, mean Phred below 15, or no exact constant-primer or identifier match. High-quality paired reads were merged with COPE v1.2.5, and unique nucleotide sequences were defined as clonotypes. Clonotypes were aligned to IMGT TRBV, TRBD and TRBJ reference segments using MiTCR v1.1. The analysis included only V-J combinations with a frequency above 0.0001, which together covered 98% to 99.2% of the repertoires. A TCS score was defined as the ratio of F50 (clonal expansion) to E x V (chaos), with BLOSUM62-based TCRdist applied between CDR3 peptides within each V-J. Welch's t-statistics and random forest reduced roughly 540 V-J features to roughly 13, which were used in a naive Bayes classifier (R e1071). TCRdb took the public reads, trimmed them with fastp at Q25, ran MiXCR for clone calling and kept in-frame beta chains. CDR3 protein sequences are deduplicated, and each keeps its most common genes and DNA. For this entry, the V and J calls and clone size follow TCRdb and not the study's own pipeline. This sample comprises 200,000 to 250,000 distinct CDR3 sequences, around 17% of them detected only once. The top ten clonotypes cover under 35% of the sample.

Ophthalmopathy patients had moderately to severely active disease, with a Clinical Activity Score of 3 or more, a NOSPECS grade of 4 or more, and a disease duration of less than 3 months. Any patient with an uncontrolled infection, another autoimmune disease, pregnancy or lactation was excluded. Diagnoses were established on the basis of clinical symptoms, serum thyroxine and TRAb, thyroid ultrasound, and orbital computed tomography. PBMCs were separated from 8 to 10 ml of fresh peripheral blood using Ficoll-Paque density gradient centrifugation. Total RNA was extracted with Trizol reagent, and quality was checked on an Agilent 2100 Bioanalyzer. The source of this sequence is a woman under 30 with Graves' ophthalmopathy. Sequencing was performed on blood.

CDR3 region: CASSYLAGGRYNEQFF. Here is the DNA: TGTGCCAGCAGCTACCTAGCGGGAGGGCGGTACAATGAGCAGTTCTTC. This receptor chain uses TRBV11-2 and TRBJ2-1; 12 junctional bases match TRBD2. According to the germline V gene, CDR1 reads SGHAT and CDR2 reads FQNNGV. V lost 4 bases and J lost 4 bases, and the count of bases not matched to a germline gene is 5. The CDR3 sequence holds 16 residues, the cysteine and phenylalanine included. Left in the record is the CDR3 DNA by itself, 48 bases read in frame from the first base.